The present T cell receptor (beta chain) was sequenced within a study of T-cell reconstitution after alpha-beta-depleted transplantation in children. Library preparation (for TCRbeta) was performed with unique molecular identifiers. TCRdb analysed the PCR reads with MiXCR anew, one entry per CDR3 protein. The profile shows over 550,000 distinct CDR3 sequences, over 9.5% of them singletons. The germline CDR1 and CDR2 sequences are SGHRS and YFSETQ. The CDR3 runs to 14 residues. The V end lost 0 bases, the J end lost 5 bases, and 11 bases lay between the germline ends. The gene calls are TRBV5-1 and TRBJ1-2; D unclear. The specimen comprised PBMCs from the stem cell graft donor, sampled from the stem cell graft. This clonotype was sampled from a human donor who donated a stem cell graft to a child with acute myeloid leukemia. The CDR3 nucleotides read TGCGCCAGCAGCTTGGAGCTTCCAGGTTATGGCTACACCTTC. This gives the protein CASSLELPGYGYTF. Full variable domain (rest looked up from reference TRBV5-1 and TRBJ1-2): KAGVTQTPRYLIKTRGQQVTLSCSPISGHRSVSWYQQTPGQGLQFLFEYFSETQRNKGNFPGRFSGRQFSNSRSEMNVSTLELGDSALYLCASSLELPGYGYTFGSGTRLTVV.